The present T cell receptor beta chain was sequenced within a study of sequential checkpoint blockade in melanoma. After removal of 8 bases from V and 7 bases from J, the junction contained 10 bases not matched to a gene. In germline, CDR1 is LNHDA, CDR2 SQIVND (reference sequence). The CDR3 sequence is 15 residues long. Treatment reported: randomized to nivolumab then ipilimumab (arm A) or the reverse (arm B). DNA-damaging chemotherapy had not been given to any patient beforehand. Assay used: immunoSEQ multiplex PCR; TCRdb lists only in-frame clones, some missing. The sample contains 9,500 to 15,000 clones, approximately 24% of which appear only once.

This TCR was sampled from a human donor with melanoma. This specimen consisted of tumor tissue (inferred from file names), obtained from a patient given nivolumab and ipilimumab in sequence. This chain joins TRBV19 and TRBJ2-1; 11 bases are a match to TRBD2. The CDR3 reads CASELSGGGLNEQFF. CDR3 bases: TGTGCCAGTGAGCTTAGCGGGGGGGGCTTGAATGAGCAGTTCTTC.